The clone carrying this TCR beta chain was seen a handful of times. Unique molecular identifiers were in the cDNA, with template-switch universal primer binding. Via MiXCR, TCRdb re-called the 5' RACE reads, giving one row per CDR3 protein. The table shows under 900,000 distinct CDR3 sequences, with about 18% occurring only once. Germline V lookup: CDR1 SEHNR, CDR2 FQNEAQ (reference sequence). The trim removed 0 bases at V and 8 bases at J, leaving 10 bases unmatched. This CDR3 comprises 17 residues. The data belong to a study of identical twins. These data are also associated with another study on T cells expressing NK-cell markers. That report notes: Among several donors, these clonotypes also ranked first in the CD3+CD56-NKG2C+ fraction.

The source of this sequence is a woman aged 18 to 35 in good health. The chain has TRBV7-9 and TRBJ2-1, with TRBD2 matching over 10 bases. Sequenced input: PBMCs. This CDR3 is CASSLAQSSGSRHEQFF. CDR3 sequence (DNA): TGTGCCAGCAGCTTAGCGCAGTCTAGCGGGAGTAGGCATGAGCAGTTCTTC.